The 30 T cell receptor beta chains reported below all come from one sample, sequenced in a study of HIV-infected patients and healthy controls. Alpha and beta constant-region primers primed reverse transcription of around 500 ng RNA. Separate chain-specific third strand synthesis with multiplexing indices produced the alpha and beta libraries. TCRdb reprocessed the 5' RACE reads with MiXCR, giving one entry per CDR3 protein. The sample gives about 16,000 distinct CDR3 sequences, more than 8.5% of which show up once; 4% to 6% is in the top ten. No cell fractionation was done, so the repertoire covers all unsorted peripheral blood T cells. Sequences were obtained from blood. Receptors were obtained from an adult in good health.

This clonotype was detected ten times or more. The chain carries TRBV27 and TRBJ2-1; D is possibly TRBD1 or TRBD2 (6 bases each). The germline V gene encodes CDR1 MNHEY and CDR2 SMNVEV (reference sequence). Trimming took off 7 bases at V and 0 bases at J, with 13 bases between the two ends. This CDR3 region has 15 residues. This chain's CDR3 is CASMSGALSYNEQFF. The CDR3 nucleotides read TGTGCCAGCATGTCGGGGGCCCTCTCCTACAATGAGCAGTTCTTC.

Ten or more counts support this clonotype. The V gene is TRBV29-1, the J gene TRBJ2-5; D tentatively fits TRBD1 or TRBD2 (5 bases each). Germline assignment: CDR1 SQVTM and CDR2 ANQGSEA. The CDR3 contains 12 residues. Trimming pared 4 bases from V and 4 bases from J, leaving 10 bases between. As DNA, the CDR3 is TGCAGCGTTGCAGGGACGAGAGAGACCCAGTACTTC. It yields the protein CSVAGTRETQYF. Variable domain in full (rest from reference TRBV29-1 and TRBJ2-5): SAVISQKPSRDICQRGTSLTIQCQVDSQVTMMFWYRQQPGQSLTLIATANQGSEATYESGFVIDKFPISRPNLTFSTLTVSNMSPEDSSIYLCSVAGTRETQYFGPGTRLLVL.

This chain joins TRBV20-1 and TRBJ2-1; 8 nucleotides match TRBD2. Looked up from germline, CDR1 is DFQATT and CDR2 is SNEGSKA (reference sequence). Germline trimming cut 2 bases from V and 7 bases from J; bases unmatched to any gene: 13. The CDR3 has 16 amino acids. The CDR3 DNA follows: TGCAGTGCTAGATTGTCCCATGGGACTAGTCGGAATGAGCAGTTCTTC. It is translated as CSARLSHGTSRNEQFF.

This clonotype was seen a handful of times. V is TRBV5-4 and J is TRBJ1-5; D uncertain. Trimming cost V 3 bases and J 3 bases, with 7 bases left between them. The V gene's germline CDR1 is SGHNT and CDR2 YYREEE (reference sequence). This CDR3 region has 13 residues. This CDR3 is CASSSGYNQPQHF. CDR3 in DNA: TGTGCCAGCAGCTCCGGCTACAATCAGCCCCAGCATTTT.

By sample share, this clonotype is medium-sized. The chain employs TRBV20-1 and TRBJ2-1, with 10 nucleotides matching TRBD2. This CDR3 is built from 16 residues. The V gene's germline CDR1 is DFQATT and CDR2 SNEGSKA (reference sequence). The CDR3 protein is CSLNPGIAGGYNEQFF. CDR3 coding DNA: TGCAGCCTCAATCCTGGCATAGCGGGGGGATACAATGAGCAGTTCTTC.

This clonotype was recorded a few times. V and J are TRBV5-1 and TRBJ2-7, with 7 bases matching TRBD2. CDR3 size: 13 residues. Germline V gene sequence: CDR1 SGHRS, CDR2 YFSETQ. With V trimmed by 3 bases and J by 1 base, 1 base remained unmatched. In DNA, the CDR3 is TGCGCCAGCAGCTCGCGGGAGTCCTACGAGCAGTACTTC. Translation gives CASSSRESYEQYF.

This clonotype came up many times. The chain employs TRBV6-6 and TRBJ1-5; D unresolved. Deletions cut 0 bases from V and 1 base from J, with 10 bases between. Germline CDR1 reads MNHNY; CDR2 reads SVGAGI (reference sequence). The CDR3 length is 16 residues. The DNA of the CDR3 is TGTGCCAGCAGTTACTCTCGGGTCGAGAGCAATCAGCCCCAGCATTTT. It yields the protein CASSYSRVESNQPQHF.

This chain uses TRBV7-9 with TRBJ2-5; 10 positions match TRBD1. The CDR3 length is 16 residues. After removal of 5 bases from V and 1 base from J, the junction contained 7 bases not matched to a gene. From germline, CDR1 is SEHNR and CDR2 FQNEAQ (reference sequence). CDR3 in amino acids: CASSPQTGGFQETQYF. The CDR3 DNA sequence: TGTGCCAGCAGCCCACAGACAGGGGGCTTCCAAGAGACCCAGTACTTC.

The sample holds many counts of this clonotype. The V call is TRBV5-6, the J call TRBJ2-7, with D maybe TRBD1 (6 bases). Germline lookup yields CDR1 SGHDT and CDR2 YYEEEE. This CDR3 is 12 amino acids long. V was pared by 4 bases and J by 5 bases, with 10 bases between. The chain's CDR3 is CASSQQGDEQYV. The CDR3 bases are TGTGCCAGCAGCCAACAGGGAGACGAGCAGTACGTC.

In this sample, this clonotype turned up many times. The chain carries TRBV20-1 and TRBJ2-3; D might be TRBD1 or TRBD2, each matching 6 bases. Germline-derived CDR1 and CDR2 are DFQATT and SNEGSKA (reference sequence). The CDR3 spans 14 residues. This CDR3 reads CSLGAAGHTDTQYF. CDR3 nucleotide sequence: TGCAGCTTGGGGGCCGCGGGACACACAGATACGCAGTATTTT.

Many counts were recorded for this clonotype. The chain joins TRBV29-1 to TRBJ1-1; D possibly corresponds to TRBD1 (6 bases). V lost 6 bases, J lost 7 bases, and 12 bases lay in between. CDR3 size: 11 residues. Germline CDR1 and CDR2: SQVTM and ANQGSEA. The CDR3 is CSVQGNGEAFF. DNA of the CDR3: TGCAGCGTACAGGGTAATGGTGAAGCTTTCTTT.

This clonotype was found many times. The CDR3 bases are TGTGCCAGCAGCGACGGGACAGCTGGAAACACCATATATTTT. It is translated as CASSDGTAGNTIYF. This chain links TRBV3-1 with TRBJ1-3, with 7 bases fitting TRBD1. This CDR3 contains 14 residues. The germline CDR1 and CDR2 sequences are LGHDT and YNNKEL (reference sequence). V trimming: 5 bases; J trimming: 2 bases; junction bases outside the gene matches: 3.

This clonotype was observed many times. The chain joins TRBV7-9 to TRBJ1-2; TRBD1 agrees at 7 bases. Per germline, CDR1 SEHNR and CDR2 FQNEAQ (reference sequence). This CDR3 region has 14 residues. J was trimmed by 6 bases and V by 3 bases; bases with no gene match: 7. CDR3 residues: CASSFSRGADGYTF. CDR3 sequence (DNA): TGTGCCAGCAGCTTCTCCAGGGGGGCCGATGGCTACACCTTC.

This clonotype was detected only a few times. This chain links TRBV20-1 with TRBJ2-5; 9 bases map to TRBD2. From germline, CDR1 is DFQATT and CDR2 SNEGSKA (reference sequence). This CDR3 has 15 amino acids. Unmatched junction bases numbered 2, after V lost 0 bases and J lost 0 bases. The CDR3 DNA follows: TGCAGTGCTAGAGATGCGGGAGGGGACCAAGAGACCCAGTACTTC. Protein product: CSARDAGGDQETQYF.

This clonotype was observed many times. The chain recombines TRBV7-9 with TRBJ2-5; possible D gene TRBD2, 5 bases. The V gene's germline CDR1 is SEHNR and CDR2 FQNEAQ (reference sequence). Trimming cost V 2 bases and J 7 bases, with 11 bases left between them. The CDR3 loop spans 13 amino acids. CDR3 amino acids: CASSLPPGGTQYF. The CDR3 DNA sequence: TGTGCCAGCAGCTTACCCCCTGGAGGGACCCAGTACTTC.

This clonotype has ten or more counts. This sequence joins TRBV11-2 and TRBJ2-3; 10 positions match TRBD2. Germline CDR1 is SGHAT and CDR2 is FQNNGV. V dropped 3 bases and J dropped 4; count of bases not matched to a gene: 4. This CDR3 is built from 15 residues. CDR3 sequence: CASSLSGRVADTQYF. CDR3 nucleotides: TGTGCCAGCAGCTTGAGCGGGAGGGTTGCAGATACGCAGTATTTT.

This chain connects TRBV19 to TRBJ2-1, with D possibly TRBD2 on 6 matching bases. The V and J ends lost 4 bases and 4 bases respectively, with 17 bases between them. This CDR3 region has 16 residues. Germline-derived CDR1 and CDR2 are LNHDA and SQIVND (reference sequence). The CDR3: CASSTVTSRIYNEQFF. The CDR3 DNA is TGTGCCAGTAGTACAGTTACTAGCCGAATATACAATGAGCAGTTCTTC.

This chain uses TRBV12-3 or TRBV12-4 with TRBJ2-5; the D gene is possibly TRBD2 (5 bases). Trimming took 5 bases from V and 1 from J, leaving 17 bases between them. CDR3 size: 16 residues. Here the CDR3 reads CASSDTPGLTQETQYF. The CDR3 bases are TGTGCCAGCAGTGATACTCCCGGACTGACCCAAGAGACCCAGTACTTC.

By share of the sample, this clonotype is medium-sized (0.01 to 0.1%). The CDR3 loop reads CSVGGSGGSGEQYF. CDR3 nucleotides: TGCAGCGTTGGAGGTAGCGGGGGATCTGGGGAGCAGTACTTC. This sequence joins TRBV29-1 and TRBJ2-7; 9 nucleotides match TRBD2. Germline-derived CDR1 and CDR2 are SQVTM and ANQGSEA. J was trimmed by 7 bases and V by 4 bases; bases with no gene match: 11. The CDR3 consists of 14 residues.

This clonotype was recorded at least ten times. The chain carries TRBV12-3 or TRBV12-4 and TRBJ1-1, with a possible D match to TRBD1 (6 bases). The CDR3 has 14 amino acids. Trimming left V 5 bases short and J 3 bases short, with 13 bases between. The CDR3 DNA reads TGTGCCAGCAGTCTGCAGGGGTCGGACACTGAAGCTTTCTTT. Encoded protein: CASSLQGSDTEAFF.

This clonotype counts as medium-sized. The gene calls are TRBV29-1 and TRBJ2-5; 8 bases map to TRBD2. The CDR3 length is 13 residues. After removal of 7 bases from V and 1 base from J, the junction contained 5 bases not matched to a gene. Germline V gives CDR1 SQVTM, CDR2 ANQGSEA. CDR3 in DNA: TGCAGCGCCCATGCGGGAGGCCAAGAGACCCAGTACTTC. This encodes CSAHAGGQETQYF.

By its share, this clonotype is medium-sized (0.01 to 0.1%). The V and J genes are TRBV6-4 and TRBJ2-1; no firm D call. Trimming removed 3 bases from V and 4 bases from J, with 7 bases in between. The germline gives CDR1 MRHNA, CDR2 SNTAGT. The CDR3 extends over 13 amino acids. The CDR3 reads CASSEDAYNEQFF. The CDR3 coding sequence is TGTGCCAGCAGTGAAGACGCTTACAATGAGCAGTTCTTC.

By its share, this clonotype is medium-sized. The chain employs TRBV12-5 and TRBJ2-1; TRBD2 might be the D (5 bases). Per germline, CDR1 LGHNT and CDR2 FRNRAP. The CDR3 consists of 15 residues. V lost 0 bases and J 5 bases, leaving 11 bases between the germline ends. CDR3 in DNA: TGTGCTAGTGGTTTGGTATTAGCGCCCCACAATGAGCAGTTCTTC. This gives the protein CASGLVLAPHNEQFF.

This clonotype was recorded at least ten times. The CDR3 DNA reads as TGCAGTGCTACCCTCGGGACTAGCGGAGGTGAGCAGTTCTTC. Residues: CSATLGTSGGEQFF. This chain joins TRBV20-1 and TRBJ2-1; 11 positions match TRBD2. The trim removed 4 bases at V and 9 bases at J, leaving 8 bases unmatched. CDR3 length equals 14 residues. CDR1 is DFQATT and CDR2 is SNEGSKA in the germline V gene (reference sequence).

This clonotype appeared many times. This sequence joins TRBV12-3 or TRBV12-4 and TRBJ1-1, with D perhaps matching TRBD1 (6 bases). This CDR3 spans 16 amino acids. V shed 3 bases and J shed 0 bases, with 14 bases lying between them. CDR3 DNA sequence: TGTGCCAGCAGTTTTAACTCCGGGGGCATGAACACTGAAGCTTTCTTT. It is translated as CASSFNSGGMNTEAFF.

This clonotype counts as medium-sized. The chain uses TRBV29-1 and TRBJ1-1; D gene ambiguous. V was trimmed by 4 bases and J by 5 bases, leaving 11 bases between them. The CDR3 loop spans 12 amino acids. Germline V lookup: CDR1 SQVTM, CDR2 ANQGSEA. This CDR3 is CSVVGRRTEAFF. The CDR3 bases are TGCAGCGTTGTGGGGAGAAGGACTGAAGCTTTCTTT.

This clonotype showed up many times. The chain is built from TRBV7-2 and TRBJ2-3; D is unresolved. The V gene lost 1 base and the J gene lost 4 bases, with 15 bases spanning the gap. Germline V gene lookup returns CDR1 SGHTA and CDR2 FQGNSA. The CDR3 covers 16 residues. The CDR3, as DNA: TGTGCCAGCAGCTTAGTTTGGGGTCGGCTGCCAGATACGCAGTATTTT. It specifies CASSLVWGRLPDTQYF.

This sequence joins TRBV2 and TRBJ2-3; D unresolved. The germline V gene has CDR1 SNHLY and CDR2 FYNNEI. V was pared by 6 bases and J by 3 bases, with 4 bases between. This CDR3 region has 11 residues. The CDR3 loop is CASRRTDTQYF. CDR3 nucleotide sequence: TGTGCCAGCAGAAGGACAGATACGCAGTATTTT.

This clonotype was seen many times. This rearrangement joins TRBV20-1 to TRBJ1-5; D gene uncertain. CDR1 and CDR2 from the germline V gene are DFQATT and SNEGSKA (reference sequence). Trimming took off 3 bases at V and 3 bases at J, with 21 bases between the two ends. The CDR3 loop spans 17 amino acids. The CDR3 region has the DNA TGCAGTGCTAGGGGGAATCCCGGGCTACCCCTCAATCAGCCCCAGCATTTT. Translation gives CSARGNPGLPLNQPQHF.

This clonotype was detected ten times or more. The CDR3 loop is CASSPEDGRMNTEAFF. Here the CDR3 DNA reads TGTGCCAGTAGTCCCGAGGACGGAAGAATGAACACTGAAGCTTTCTTT. The rearrangement uses TRBV19 and TRBJ1-1, with D unclear. The CDR3 runs to 16 residues. The germline V and J ends were trimmed by 5 bases and 0 bases, with 16 bases remaining between them. Germline V CDR1 and CDR2: LNHDA, SQIVND (reference sequence). Combining the CDR3 with reference TRBV19 and TRBJ1-1 gives the whole variable domain DGGITQSPKYLFRKEGQNVTLSCEQNLNHDAMYWYRQDPGQGLRLIYYSQIVNDFQKGDIAEGYSVSREKKESFPLTVTSAQKNPTAFYLCASSPEDGRMNTEAFFGQGTRLTVV.